Shown below are 4 T cell receptor beta chains from a single sample sequenced in a study of OX40 agonist ivuxolimab in advanced cancers. The assay was immunoSEQ multiplex PCR, and TCRdb's table has in-frame clones only and misses some. Of around 50,000 clones listed, over 75% are singletons. Source: CD4+ or CD8+ T cells sorted from blood, taken in a trial of the OX40 agonist ivuxolimab. These receptors were collected from an adult with an advanced solid tumor such as melanoma, head and neck, liver or kidney cancer.

This clone was seen only a few times. This sample includes further DNA sequences coding for the same CDR3. This chain uses TRBV6-6 with TRBJ1-1; D perhaps matches TRBD1 (6 bases). Germline loops: CDR1 MNHNY, CDR2 SVGAGI (reference sequence). V dropped 6 bases and J dropped 2 bases, with 16 bases sitting between them. The CDR3 has 15 amino acids. The CDR3 reads CASSLGLGGNTEAFF. Written as DNA, the CDR3 is TGTGCCAGCAGCCTTGGCCTAGGGGGAAACACTGAAGCTTTCTTT.

The chain uses TRBV2 and TRBJ1-6, with 9 bases matching TRBD1. The CDR3 is 15 residues long. Per the germline V gene, CDR1 is SNHLY and CDR2 is FYNNEI. The trim removed 4 bases at V and 3 bases at J, leaving 1 base unmatched. CDR3 DNA sequence: TGTGCCAGCAGTGGGGACAGGGTCTATAATTCACCCCTCCACTTT. Amino acids: CASSGDRVYNSPLHF.

This clone has a single count. The chain combines TRBV9 with TRBJ2-1; tentative D call: TRBD2 (6 bases). The ends were cut back, 7 bases at V and 4 bases at J, with 18 bases in the middle. CDR3 size: 15 residues. CDR1 is SGDLS and CDR2 is YYNGEE in the germline V gene. The CDR3 nucleotides are TGTGCCAGCGCACTAGGTAGCGGAAATTACAATGAGCAGTTCTTC. It is translated as CASALGSGNYNEQFF.

This clone was seen a handful of times. CDR3 protein: CATSRDTLDRVGGYTF. Here the CDR3 DNA reads TGTGCCACCAGCAGAGATACCCTGGACAGGGTCGGAGGCTACACCTTC. V is TRBV15 and J is TRBJ1-2; 8 bases fit TRBD1. V shed 0 bases, J shed 8 bases, and the junction held 11 bases outside the gene matches. CDR1 is LNHNV, CDR2 YYDKDF, per germline (reference sequence). This CDR3 comprises 16 residues.